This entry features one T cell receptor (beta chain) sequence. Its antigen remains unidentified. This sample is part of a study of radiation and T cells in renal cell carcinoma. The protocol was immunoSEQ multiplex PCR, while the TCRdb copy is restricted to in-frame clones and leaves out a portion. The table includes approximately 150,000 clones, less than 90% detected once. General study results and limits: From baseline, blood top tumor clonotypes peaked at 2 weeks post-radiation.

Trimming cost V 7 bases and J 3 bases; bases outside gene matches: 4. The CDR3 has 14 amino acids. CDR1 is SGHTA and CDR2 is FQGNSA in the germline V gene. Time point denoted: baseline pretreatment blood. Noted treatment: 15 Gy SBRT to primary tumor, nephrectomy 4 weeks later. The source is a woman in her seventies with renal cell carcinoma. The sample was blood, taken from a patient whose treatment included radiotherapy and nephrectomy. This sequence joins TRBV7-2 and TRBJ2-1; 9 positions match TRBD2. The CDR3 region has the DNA TGTGCCAGCACCCTTAGCGGGGGCTACAATGAGCAGTTCTTC. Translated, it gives CASTLSGGYNEQFF.